The clone carrying this T cell receptor beta chain was counted a few times. Its antigen remains unidentified. These data belong to a study of CD8+CD57+ T cells in acquired aplastic anemia. General study results and limits: Significance was not reached for CD8+ Simpson's diversity between patients and controls.

The CDR3 runs 16 residues. Germline lookup yields CDR1 SEHNR and CDR2 FQNEAQ (reference sequence). V shed 5 bases and J shed 4 bases, with 17 bases lying between them. Patients selected for sequencing had displayed CD8+CD57+ cell expansion by flow cytometry. Severe acquired aplastic anemia affected all patients. The TCR beta profiling, which covered VDJ combination and CDR3 sequence, was carried out using genomic DNA as the template. TCRdb processed the reads anew with MiXCR; each CDR3 protein has one entry. Seen here are about 180,000 distinct CDR3 sequences, around 60% observed once, and the top ten hold roughly 43%.

The receptor was derived from a human donor with aplastic anemia. The source material was sorted CD4+, CD8+, or CD8+CD57+ T cells (not recorded which) from PBMCs. The chain has TRBV7-9 and TRBJ2-2; a possible D gene is TRBD1 (6 bases). CDR3 nucleotides: TGTGCCAGCAGCGCGAAACAGGGCCGTCCCACCGGGGAGCTGTTTTTT. It encodes CASSAKQGRPTGELFF. Using reference TRBV7-9 and TRBJ2-2 for the parts outside the CDR3, the full variable domain is DTGVSQNPRHKITKRGQNVTFRCDPISEHNRLYWYRQTLGQGPEFLTYFQNEAQLEKSRLLSDRFSAERPKGSFSTLEIQRTEQGDSAMYLCASSAKQGRPTGELFFGEGSRLTVL.